Presented here are 8 T cell receptor beta chains from one specimen sequenced in a study of T cell responses to AZD1222 COVID-19 vaccine. The assay was immunoSEQ multiplex PCR, and TCRdb's table has in-frame clones only and misses some. The table records some 190,000 clones, around nine tenths of them present only once. The sequences come from peripheral blood, collected 28 days after the second AZD1222 dose. The origin of the receptors is an adult who received the AZD1222 COVID-19 vaccine.

The chain joins TRBV29-1 to TRBJ2-1; 8 bases fit TRBD2. CDR1 SQVTM and CDR2 ANQGSEA come from the germline V gene. The CDR3 has 11 amino acids. Unmatched junction bases numbered 10, after V lost 6 bases and J lost 15 bases. The CDR3 reads CSVAGPGLGFF. DNA of the CDR3: TGCAGCGTGGCTGGTCCGGGACTAGGGTTCTTC.

The chain employs TRBV4-1 and TRBJ2-1; 7 positions agree with TRBD2. V was clipped by 2 bases and J by 3 bases; unmatched bases: 10. Germline V gives CDR1 MGHRA, CDR2 YSYEKL. The CDR3 length is 17 residues. CDR3 region: CASSQWWGEGRYNEQFF. In nucleotides, the CDR3 is TGCGCCAGCAGCCAATGGTGGGGGGAGGGCCGCTACAATGAGCAGTTCTTC.

This clone was counted between two and nine times. The rearrangement joins TRBV19 to TRBJ2-7; a weak D match, TRBD1 (5 bases). This CDR3 spans 15 amino acids. Per the germline V gene, CDR1 is LNHDA and CDR2 is SQIVND (reference sequence). V shed 4 bases and J shed 2 bases, with 15 bases lying between them. The CDR3 sequence: CASSRGQSAAYEQYF. The CDR3 DNA is TGTGCCAGTAGTAGGGGCCAGTCGGCGGCCTACGAGCAGTACTTC.

The chain links TRBV10-1 to TRBJ2-3; D is undetermined. Trimming left V 3 bases short and J 6 bases short, with 10 bases between. In germline, CDR1 is WNHNN, CDR2 SYGVQD (reference sequence). This CDR3 is 13 amino acids long. The CDR3 DNA reads TGCGCCAGCAGTGACTCGTTTTCGGATACGCAGTATTTT. Its protein product is CASSDSFSDTQYF.

The V call is TRBV10-3, the J call TRBJ1-5, with 7 bases that match TRBD1. Germline V CDR1 and CDR2: ENHRY, SYGVKD. The CDR3 is made up of 13 amino acids. Unmatched junction bases numbered 8, after V lost 10 bases and J lost 5 bases. The CDR3 sequence: CATRRGQDQPQHF. CDR3 nucleotide sequence: TGTGCCACCAGAAGGGGGCAAGATCAGCCCCAGCATTTT.

The chain links TRBV6-5 to TRBJ1-3; TRBD1 is a possible D gene (6 bases). CDR3 length equals 15 residues. With 4 bases removed from V and 2 bases from J, the gap between germline ends came to 12 bases. CDR1 MNHEY and CDR2 SVGAGI come from the germline V gene. Here the CDR3 DNA reads TGTGCCAGCAGTTCCTGGAGGGGGACTGGAAACACCATATATTTT. Protein product: CASSSWRGTGNTIYF.

This chain uses TRBV3-1 (or the pseudogene TRBV3-2) with TRBJ2-1, with D maybe TRBD2 (6 bases). The CDR3 is made up of 16 amino acids. Trimming left V 5 bases short and J 9 bases short, with 23 bases between. Germline assignment: CDR1 LGHDT and CDR2 YNNKEL (reference sequence). CDR3 DNA: TGTGCCAGCAGCACACGGGTACCCCGGGGGTCCAGTGAGCAGTTCTTC. Its translation: CASSTRVPRGSSEQFF.

The chain has TRBV10-3 and TRBJ1-2, with TRBD1 as a possible D gene (5 bases). In germline, CDR1 is ENHRY, CDR2 SYGVKD. V was clipped by 7 bases and J by 6 bases, with 21 bases between them. The CDR3 is 15 residues long. CDR3 bases: TGTGCCATCACGGCCCGTACGGCAGGGAAGGATGGCTACACCTTC. Translation gives CAITARTAGKDGYTF.